The TCR beta chain described here comes from a study of blood T cell repertoires in COVID-19 (dated by TCRdb to 2018 to 2021). For the wider study: Samples from collaborators originated in the United States, Italy and Spain and spanned both the acute and convalescent phases of COVID-19. A de-identified subject ID, COVID-19 status, age in years and sex were almost always included in the sample metadata. The dataset comprised deeply sampled blood TCRbeta repertoires from subjects exposed to, actively infected with, or recovered from COVID-19. The prospective study material was composed of cDNA or gDNA derived from T cells, B-cell-depleted T cells, or PBMCs. The repertoires were released in a freely available public database intended as a resource for research on the immune response to SARS-CoV-2. Where available, HLA class I and class II types were taken from metadata supplied by the sample provider and were not determined by assay-based typing. The samples were drawn from two sources: the first 160 participants of the ongoing ImmuneRACE study, and 1,200 or so subjects contributed by 6 global collaborators. General study outcomes and caveats: How much clinical and demographic metadata was included differed by source and by participant, and the metadata was provided uncurated.

Participants in the prospective study were aged about 18 to 100 years, lived in about two dozen United States geographic areas, and enrolled through a virtual design. In the prospective study, cohorts were assigned on the basis of participant-reported clinical history obtained from a screening survey and a study questionnaire. ImmuneRACE Cohort 3 recovered participants were defined by two consecutive negative NP/OP PCR tests, healthcare professional clearance, or symptom resolution. In the prospective study, whole blood, serum and a nasopharyngeal or oropharyngeal swab were collected from each participant by mobile phlebotomists. Prospective study participants could optionally give additional blood draws and questionnaires over an approximately two-month period. Before DNA extraction, blood samples from the prospective study were shipped at room temperature or frozen. TCRbeta CDR3 regions were amplified from genomic DNA using the immunoSEQ Assay, a bias-controlled multiplex PCR. The authors' pipeline ran thus. Within the assay, amplification of reference gene primers was used to estimate how many nucleated cells each sample contained. To quantify the absolute abundance of each unique TCRbeta CDR3 rearrangement, sequence reads were collapsed and filtered. For each sample, productive Simpson clonality was calculated as the square root of Simpson's diversity index across productive rearrangements. The immuneACCESS repertoire file appears here via TCRdb, limited to in-frame rearrangements. These files lack a portion of the clones; in checked studies, under half of the deficit traces to unresolved V genes, and the cause of the others is not known. That table furnishes V, J and clone size, whereas the DNA furnished D and trimming. Recorded for this sample are some 390,000 clones; approximately 90% of them occurred a single time. Of the sample, roughly 1.1% is held by the ten largest clones.

Per the germline V gene (reference sequence), GTSNPN is the CDR1 and SVGIG is the CDR2. V is reduced by 2 bases and J by 5 bases, leaving a spacing of 18 bases between them. The CDR3 sequence holds 15 residues, the cysteine and phenylalanine included. The DNA shown is the 45-base CDR3, in frame from base 1. With regard to this clone: What this receptor recognizes is not known. No base quality values were provided; no much bigger clone lies one nucleotide off.

Sequencing was performed on PBMCs or T cells enriched from blood (not recorded which). The source is a man aged 30 to 39 who had recovered from COVID-19. This chain is built from TRBV30 and TRBJ2-5; no D gene call is confident. The DNA reads as follows: TGTGCCTGGAGTTCAGCGCACGGAGTCGGGGAGACCCAGTACTTC. The translation is CAWSSAHGVGETQYF.